This T cell receptor (beta chain) was identified during a study of cytomegalovirus exposure and HLA in healthy donors (dated by TCRdb to between 2016 and 2019). About the full investigation: An earlier analysis of approximately 590 of the donors reported 250 to 300 Gb of sequence data and roughly 100 million unique TCR beta sequences from about 179 million T cells. An early release covering roughly 600 HLA-typed donors comprised approximately 290 gigabases of sequencing data and 65 million to 100 million unique TCR sequences. Of the roughly 400 genotyped donors, 75% to 85% were placed in the genetic ancestry cluster associated with self-reported Caucasian donors. The study was designed to test whether signatures of past pathogen exposure could be identified by cataloging public T cell receptors. The study profiled the T cell repertoires of 500 to 800 subjects by immunosequencing and related them to cytomegalovirus serostatus. Besides the first cohort of about 730 subjects, a separate validation cohort made up of roughly 120 different subjects was used. The study combined high-throughput TCR immunosequencing, statistical association of individual TCRs with disease status, and machine learning to predict cytomegalovirus infection status. A later analysis re-analyzed previously published TCR beta repertoires from 666 donors and added high-resolution HLA genotyping to study TCR occurrence patterns. Rather than using new phenotypic data, the later analysis identified candidate immune exposures from TCR beta sequences and from how often those sequences occurred across donors. In an earlier analysis of 550 to 700 of the donors, high-throughput TCR beta sequencing was used to judge whether each TCR beta V gene segment behaved as functional or pseudogenic. Alongside the repertoire data, information on donor age, sex, ethnicity and CMV serostatus was compiled. Genome-wide SNP genotypes for about 65% of the roughly 670 donors were used in a later genetic analysis, which treated that subset as a discovery cohort. All discovery cohort repertoires had been generated on a single sequencing platform. HLA typing included class I and class II loci at four-digit resolution. Typing coverage differed by locus: A, B, C, DRB1 and DQB1 were typed in roughly 629-640 donors, DQA1 in around 500, DPA1 in approximately 600, and DPB1 in around 440. Four or five DR-DQ haplotypes were handled as single units for association and clustering because linkage in the cohort was strong. Among around 400 genotyped donors of the cohort, an average of around 250,000 unique TCR beta nucleotide sequences was sequenced per donor, of which about 18% were non-productive.

The cohort consisted of 666 healthy bone marrow donors. At the time of sampling, all cohort members were nominally healthy, though unrecorded immune exposures were likely present. The donor tested CMV seropositive, placing the donor among the 250 to 350 seropositive members of the cohort. Each donor provided a peripheral blood sample, and peripheral blood mononuclear cells were used for TCR beta sequencing. Genomic DNA was extracted from the blood cell samples with the Qiagen DNeasy Blood Extraction Kit. What the research found in general, with its limitations: In a later analysis, several top co-occurrence clusters were reported to appear linked to parvovirus B19, influenza, CMV and Epstein-Barr virus. Assigning TCR associations to individual alleles was difficult when HLA alleles, especially DR and DQ, strongly co-occurred. For the cohort, immune exposure information was limited to CMV serostatus. Cytomegalovirus status was reported to be diagnosed by the classifier with high specificity and sensitivity in both the original and validation cohorts. A few of the identified cytomegalovirus-associated TCR beta chains were confirmed in vitro to be specific for cytomegalovirus antigens. In the study, 150 to 200 TCR beta chains were listed as associated with cytomegalovirus. A group of highly shared sequence variants was considered likely to be a technical artifact of the sequencing pipeline. A further reported finding was that TCR beta sequences accurately predicted the HLA-A and HLA-B alleles for most subjects in the first cohort. In a later analysis, TCR association rates were found to vary across HLA loci, with the most associated TCRs seen for DRB1 alleles and the fewest for HLA-C alleles. Sequencing depth was assumed to be roughly uniform across donors in the presence/absence analyses, though that assumption may not hold. V-gene and J-gene trimming of TCR beta chains was associated with a missense DCLRE1C variant in a later genetic analysis, and the association was replicated in an independent cohort. Because HLA typing was unavailable for some donors at each locus, only the typed subset was used in association tests. Linkage disequilibrium might explain the correlated functional status among segregating V segments, but an unknown experimental factor could not be ruled out. A later analysis associated about 17,000 TCR beta sequences with specific HLA alleles at a false discovery rate of 0.05. Most CMV-associated TCR beta chains appeared to be HLA-restricted in a later analysis, and the HLA associations seemed to be driven largely by CMV exposure. Because the 87-base-pair reads could not distinguish some IMGT-functional V segments, including TRBV6-2 and TRBV6-3, those segments were excluded. According to the authors, the approach could potentially be generalized to other disease states and immunological phenotypes. A later genetic analysis reported fewer N-insertions in productive TCRs among donors in an Asian-associated ancestry cluster than the roughly 700-donor mean. An earlier analysis of approximately 540 of the donors showed that most TCR beta V segments appeared in productive rearrangements either about 87% or about 30% of the time, which broadly matched IMGT annotations. Because counts were too low, approximately 18 rarely observed V segments, including chromosome 9 orphons, were excluded from the earlier analysis of some 590 of the donors. Compared with equally common non-associated chains, HLA-associated TCR beta chains in a later analysis were more clonally expanded and had lower generation probabilities. Most TCR sequences were seen in very few donors, while some public TCRs were found in many individuals. This cohort had only TCR beta chains sequenced, and the lack of alpha or paired-chain data limited which features could be detected.

The method behind the library was the immunoSEQ multiplex PCR assay. For the multiplex PCR, a mixture combining 60 forward primers for TCR Vbeta segments and 13 reverse primers for TCR Jbeta segments was used. A multiplex PCR assay on genomic DNA amplified the CDR3 region of rearranged TCR beta genes. On the Illumina HiSeq System, the amplified TCR beta libraries were sequenced as 87-base-pair reads. The original pipeline was this. Across the 600 to 700 repertoires, a later analysis counted tens of millions of unique TCR beta chains, around 10 million of which were shared by at least two donors. Raw reads were error-corrected and collapsed into unique sequences with a nearest-neighbor algorithm that merged closely related sequences to remove PCR and sequencing errors. To assign V, D and J gene segments, CDR3 sequences were aligned to IMGT reference sequences. For a sequence to be retained, a match of at least six nucleotides to both a V gene segment and a J gene segment was required. Rearrangements were classified as productive when the CDR3 lacked stop codons and remained in frame with V and J, and all other rearrangements were classified as non-productive. CDR3 was defined according to IMGT convention as the region running from the second conserved V-encoded cysteine to the conserved J-encoded phenylalanine. In an earlier analysis of around 600 of the donors, sequences lacking an unambiguous match to a single V gene segment were excluded. In an earlier analysis of several hundred of the donors, V segments were called functional above 56.7% productive rearrangements and were called segregating when the between-donor standard deviation exceeded 5%. A statistical classification framework was developed to diagnose cytomegalovirus status using the catalog of TCR beta chain sequences. In a later analysis, TCR nucleotide sequences were compared against IMGT/GENE-DB human TR gene sequences so that V and J genes could be assigned. A later analysis assigned CDR3 sequences and most-parsimonious VDJ recombination scenarios with the TCRdist pipeline. In a later analysis, each TCR beta chain was defined by its CDR3 amino acid sequence together with its V-gene family, and reads lacking a unique V-gene family were excluded. In a later analysis, 550 to 650 highly shared, low-generation-probability nucleotide sequences were removed to address suspected cross-contamination and a sequencing artifact. For each public chain, a later analysis derived a clonal expansion index from normalized ranks of inferred template counts within each repertoire. In a later analysis, generation probabilities were computed with a VDJ recombination model fitted to out-of-frame rearrangements, and the resulting probabilities were checked against IGoR. Hypergeometric tests were used in a later analysis to score TCR-TCR, TCR-HLA and TCR-CMV co-occurrence, with a repertoire-size bias correction applied to the TCR pairs. In a later analysis, false discovery rates were estimated by permuting HLA or CMV assignments 20 times. In a later analysis, co-occurring TCRs were grouped using DBSCAN, and TCRdist sequence similarity was added for clustering within HLA-allele-positive subsets. Repertoires with fewer than 30,000 or more than 120,000 public chains were left out of co-occurrence clustering, as were five repertoires with anomalous nucleotide sharing. Here the immuneACCESS table is served through TCRdb, limited to in-frame sequences with V and J called. Missing clones are a known gap in these copies; in checked studies unresolved V genes cover under half, and the rest lacks a known reason. From that table come the V and J calls and clone size; the DNA was used to work out D and trimming. A total of about 100,000 clones appear in this sample, around 69% of them only once. The top ten hold around 20% of the sample.

Only one count was recorded for this clone. The antigen it recognizes is unknown. One base away there is no much larger clone; base qualities are not given. Taken from cysteine to phenylalanine, the CDR3 has 13 residues. Only the CDR3 region is kept as DNA, spanning 39 bases read in frame from base 1. In the germline V gene, CDR1 corresponds to MGHDK and CDR2 to SYGVNS. V gives up 5 bases and J gives up 1 base, and the segment between their germline ends measures 8 bases. The receptor comes from a woman between 55 and 75 years old in good health and CMV-seropositive. The receptor chain draws on TRBV25-1 and TRBJ1-1, with a tentative D gene TRBD1 over 5 matching bases. What was sequenced was PBMCs. CDR3 protein: CASSLGANTEAFF. The DNA sequence is as follows: TGTGCCAGCAGTTTAGGGGCGAACACTGAAGCTTTCTTT.